This T cell receptor (beta chain) originates from a study of blood T cell repertoires in COVID-19 (dated by TCRdb to 2019 to 2021). General notes on the study: Samples covering the acute and convalescent phases of COVID-19 were provided by collaborators in the United States, Italy and Spain. The samples were drawn from two sources: the first 160 participants of the ongoing ImmuneRACE study, and approximately 1,300 subjects contributed by 6 global collaborators. Sample metadata almost always included a de-identified subject ID, COVID-19 status, age in years and sex. Where available, HLA class I and class II types were taken from metadata supplied by the sample provider and were not determined by assay-based typing. The prospective study material was composed of cDNA or gDNA derived from T cells, B-cell-depleted T cells, or PBMCs. The repertoires were released in a freely available public database meant as a resource for research on the immune response to SARS-CoV-2. Deeply sampled blood TCRbeta repertoires from subjects exposed to, actively infected with, or recovered from COVID-19 were included in the dataset.

Participants in the prospective study were aged roughly 18 to 100 years, lived in approximately 26 United States geographic areas, and enrolled through a virtual design. In the prospective study, participants were assigned to cohorts based on the clinical history participants reported in a screening survey and a study questionnaire. ImmuneRACE Cohort 3 recovered participants were defined by two consecutive negative NP/OP PCR tests, healthcare professional clearance, or symptom resolution. In the prospective study, whole blood, serum and a nasopharyngeal or oropharyngeal swab were collected from each participant by mobile phlebotomists. Participants in the prospective study had the option to provide additional blood draws and questionnaires over a roughly 2-month period. Before DNA extraction, blood samples from the prospective study were shipped at room temperature or frozen. For this clone: Its antigen remains unidentified. Per-nucleotide qualities are absent, and no much larger clonotype sits a single base away.

The immunoSEQ Assay, a bias-controlled multiplex PCR, was used to amplify TCRbeta CDR3 regions from genomic DNA. On the authors' methods: The number of nucleated cells in each sample was estimated by amplification of reference gene primers within the assay. To quantify the absolute abundance of each unique TCRbeta CDR3 rearrangement, sequence reads were collapsed and filtered. For each sample, productive Simpson clonality was calculated as the square root of Simpson's diversity index over productive rearrangements. Sourced from immuneACCESS, this table was stored by TCRdb with only in-frame sequences that have V and J called. A share of the clones is absent; for the studies checked, an unresolved V gene accounts for under half, and the remainder has no known explanation. The V and J calls and clone size are taken from that table; D and trimming were inferred from the DNA. A total of about 300,000 clones appear in this sample, 65% to 90% of them only once. About 4.2% of the sample lies in the top ten.

The germline V gene gives CDR1 as MGHRA and CDR2 as YSYEKL. The CDR3 contains 16 residues, cysteine and phenylalanine counted. This entry keeps only the CDR3 DNA: 48 bases, framed from base 1. V and J are trimmed by 4 bases and 3 bases, and the gene matches miss 10 bases of the junction. Broad study findings and their caveats: The quantity of clinical and demographic metadata differed by source and by participant and was supplied without curation.

The sample comprised PBMCs or T cells enriched from blood (not recorded which). Recombination linked TRBV4-1 to TRBJ2-7; a stretch of 9 junction bases matches TRBD1. The clonotype originates from a man aged 30 to 45 who had recovered from COVID-19. The encoded CDR3 is CASSRYGTGSFYEQYF. The nucleotides read TGCGCCAGCAGCCGATATGGGACAGGGTCTTTCTACGAGCAGTACTTC.